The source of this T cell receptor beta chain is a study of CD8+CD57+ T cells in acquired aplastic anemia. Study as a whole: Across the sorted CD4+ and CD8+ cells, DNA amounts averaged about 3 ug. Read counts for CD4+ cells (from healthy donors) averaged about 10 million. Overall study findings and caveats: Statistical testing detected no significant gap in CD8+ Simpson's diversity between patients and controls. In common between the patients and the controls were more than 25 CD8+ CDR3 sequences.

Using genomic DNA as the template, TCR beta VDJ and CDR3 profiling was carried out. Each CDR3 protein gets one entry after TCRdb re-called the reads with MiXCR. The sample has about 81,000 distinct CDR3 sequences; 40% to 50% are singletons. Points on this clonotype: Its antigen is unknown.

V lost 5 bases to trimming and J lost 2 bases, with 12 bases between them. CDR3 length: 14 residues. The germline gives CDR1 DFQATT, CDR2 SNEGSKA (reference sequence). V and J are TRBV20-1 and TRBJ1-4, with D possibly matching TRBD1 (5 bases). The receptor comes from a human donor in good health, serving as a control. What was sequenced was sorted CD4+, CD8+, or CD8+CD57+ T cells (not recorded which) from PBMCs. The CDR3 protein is CSARWGSTNEKLFF. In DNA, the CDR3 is TGCAGTGCTCGATGGGGGTCTACTAATGAAAAACTGTTTTTT.